These 10 T cell receptor beta chains were all obtained from the same sample, sequenced in a study of post-analysis software for immune sequencing data. The study, taken as a whole, reports: TRBV5-6, TRBV5-1 and TRBV20-1 belonged to a set of a few TRBV segments that were more frequent in patients than controls.

No antigens are known for them. Carried by the TCR beta cDNA libraries were unique molecular identifiers. TCRdb called the PCR reads again in MiXCR, with one record for every CDR3 protein. The repertoire consists of about 400,000 distinct CDR3 sequences, with about a third occurring once and the leading ten covering around 15%. Material for sequencing was blood. The receptors come from a girl between 10 and 17 years old with multiple sclerosis.

This clonotype has only a few counts. This chain links TRBV29-1 with TRBJ2-3; D possibly corresponds to TRBD2 (6 bases). Germline values: CDR1 SQVTM, CDR2 ANQGSEA. Trimming removed 8 bases from V and 9 bases from J, with 18 bases in between. The CDR3 spans 12 residues. CDR3 protein: CSLTEGGRTQYF. The CDR3 DNA reads as TGCAGCTTGACGGAGGGAGGACGAACGCAGTATTTT.

This clonotype occurred many times. The chain is built from TRBV4-3 and TRBJ2-7; 11 nucleotides match TRBD1. CDR3 length equals 14 residues. Germline CDR1 and CDR2: LGHNA and YSLEER. Trimming cost V 8 bases and J 2 bases; bases outside gene matches: 5. The CDR3: CASSPGQGAYEQYF. The CDR3 DNA is TGCGCCAGCTCCCCGGGACAGGGGGCCTACGAGCAGTACTTC.

This clonotype occurred a few times. The gene calls are TRBV6-2 or TRBV6-3 and TRBJ2-5; D gene unclear. There are 12 residues in the CDR3. Germline lookup yields CDR1 MNHEY and CDR2 SVGEGT. Trimming removed 6 bases from V and 11 bases from J, with 16 bases in between. DNA of the CDR3: TGTGCCAGCAGGACGCAAGAGTATGAGCAGTACTTC. It is translated as CASRTQEYEQYF.

As to this clonotype: One junction end does not reproduce the germline sequence, and a read error may be involved. The chain couples TRBV7-9 to TRBJ2-1; 8 bases are a match to TRBD2. This CDR3 is 16 amino acids long. Germline CDR1 SEHNR, CDR2 FQNEAQ (reference sequence). CDR3 in amino acids: CASSTHSGVLDNEHFF. CDR3 bases: TGTGCCAGCAGCACCCATAGCGGGGTTCTCGACAATGAGCACTTCTTC.

The V and J genes are TRBV7-2 and TRBJ2-7; perhaps TRBD2 as D (5 bases). The CDR3 runs 13 residues. CDR1 and CDR2 (germline): SGHTA, FQGNSA. The V end was cut by 5 bases, the J end by 4 bases, with 12 bases between. The CDR3, as DNA: TGTGCCAGCAGCCCCAGCGGTGAATACGAGCAGTACTTC. It encodes CASSPSGEYEQYF.

This chain connects TRBV20-1 to TRBJ2-3, with 8 nucleotides matching TRBD1. The CDR3 covers 14 residues. Germline V gene sequence: CDR1 DFQATT, CDR2 SNEGSKA (reference sequence). The V and J ends lost 2 bases and 3 bases, in that order; junction bases with no gene match: 4. CDR3 sequence: CSARRTGTTDTQYF. The CDR3 bases are TGCAGTGCTAGAAGGACAGGGACAACAGATACGCAGTATTTT.

The genes are TRBV14 and TRBJ2-1, with D perhaps TRBD2 (7 bases). Between the trimmed V and J ends, which lost 4 bases and 7 bases, there was a span of 14 bases. Germline V gene data show CDR1 as SGHDN and CDR2 as FVKESK. This CDR3 has 14 residues. The CDR3 DNA follows: TGTGCCAGCAGCCCCCGGGGGGCGGGTAATGAGCAGTTCTTC. It yields the protein CASSPRGAGNEQFF.

V and J are TRBV7-7 and TRBJ2-7; D may be TRBD2 (6 bases). CDR1 and CDR2 from the germline V gene are SSHAT and FNYEAQ (reference sequence). The CDR3 totals 12 residues. CDR3 residues: CASGPAGDEQYF. The CDR3 nucleotides are TGTGCTAGCGGCCCTGCTGGGGACGAGCAGTACTTC.

This clonotype was counted only a few times. The chain couples TRBV7-2 to TRBJ2-1, with 9 bases fitting TRBD2. The junction had 9 bases not matched to a gene; V was cut back by 1 base and J by 5 bases. CDR1 SGHTA and CDR2 FQGNSA come from the germline V gene. The CDR3 loop spans 17 amino acids. CDR3 region: CASSLGGASGIHNEQFF. DNA of the CDR3: TGTGCCAGCAGCTTAGGAGGAGCTAGCGGGATACACAATGAGCAGTTCTTC.

CDR3 sequence reads: CSARDLGETQYF. The CDR3 DNA reads as TGCAGTGCTAGAGATTTAGGAGAGACCCAGTACTTC. The chain carries TRBV20-1 and TRBJ2-5; D uncertain. The CDR3 sequence is 12 residues long. From germline, CDR1 is DFQATT and CDR2 SNEGSKA (reference sequence). V was clipped by 0 bases and J by 4 bases, with 6 bases between them.